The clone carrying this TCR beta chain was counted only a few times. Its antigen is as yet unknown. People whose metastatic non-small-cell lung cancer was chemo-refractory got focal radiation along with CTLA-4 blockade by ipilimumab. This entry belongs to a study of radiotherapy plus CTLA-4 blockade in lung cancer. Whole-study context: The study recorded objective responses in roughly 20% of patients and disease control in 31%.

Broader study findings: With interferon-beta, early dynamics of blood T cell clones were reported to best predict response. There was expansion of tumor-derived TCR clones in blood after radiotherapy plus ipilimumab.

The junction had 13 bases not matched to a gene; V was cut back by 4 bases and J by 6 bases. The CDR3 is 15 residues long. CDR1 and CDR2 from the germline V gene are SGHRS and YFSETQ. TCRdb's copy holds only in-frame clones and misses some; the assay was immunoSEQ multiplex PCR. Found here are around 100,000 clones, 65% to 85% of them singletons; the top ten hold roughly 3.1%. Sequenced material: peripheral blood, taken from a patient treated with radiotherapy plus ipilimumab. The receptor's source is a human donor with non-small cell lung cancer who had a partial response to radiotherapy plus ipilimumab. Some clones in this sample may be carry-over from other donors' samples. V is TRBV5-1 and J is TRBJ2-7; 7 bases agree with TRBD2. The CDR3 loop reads CASSELARSAREQYF. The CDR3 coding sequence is TGCGCCAGCAGCGAACTAGCGAGATCCGCCCGCGAGCAGTACTTC.